This entry lists 8 T cell receptor beta chains sequenced from one sample in a study of spatial heterogeneity in lung cancer. TCRdb processed the 5' RACE reads anew with MiXCR; each CDR3 protein has one entry. The repertoire has almost 75,000 distinct CDR3 sequences, 10% to 15% of them found once; the top ten carry 7.2%. Regarding time point: sample taken at primary tumor resection. Unsorted whole RNA from tumor, nontumor lung or frozen PBMC underwent sequencing. The sequences come from PBMCs, collected at surgery. The origin of the receptors is a male donor with early-stage non-small cell lung cancer.

This clonotype occurred once. V usage is TRBV7-9 and J usage is TRBJ2-7, with 7 bases that match TRBD2. Germline V gene sequence: CDR1 SEHNR, CDR2 FQNEAQ (reference sequence). V gave up 1 base and J gave up 2 bases; unmatched junction bases: 2. The CDR3 sequence is 14 residues long. CDR3 coding DNA: TGTGCCAGCAGCTTAGGGGAGGGCCCCTACGAGCAGTACTTC. Encoded protein: CASSLGEGPYEQYF.

This clonotype has a count of ten or more. The chain couples TRBV10-3 to TRBJ2-2; D gene ambiguous. CDR1 is ENHRY and CDR2 is SYGVKD in the germline V gene. The CDR3 is 16 residues long. V gave up 0 bases and J gave up 1 base, with 9 bases separating them. The CDR3 DNA is TGTGCCATCAGTGAGTCTAAAGGTTTGAACACCGGGGAGCTGTTTTTT. Its protein is CAISESKGLNTGELFF.

The gene calls are TRBV12-3 or TRBV12-4 and TRBJ1-1; no reliable D call. The CDR3 consists of 13 residues. V was clipped by 5 bases and J by 5 bases, with 12 bases between them. CDR3 DNA: TGTGCCAGCAGTCAATTCGCGGGGACTGAAGCTTTCTTT. This gives the protein CASSQFAGTEAFF.

The V gene is TRBV10-2, the J gene TRBJ1-6, with D perhaps matching TRBD1 (6 bases). Germline CDR1 WSHSY, CDR2 SAAADI. This CDR3 region has 14 residues. Trimming removed 6 bases at V and 11 bases at J, with 17 bases between. CDR3 nucleotide sequence: TGCGCCAGCAGGGCAACAGGGATTTGGACACCCCTCCACTTT. It codes for CASRATGIWTPLHF.

This clonotype has more than one count but fewer than ten. This sequence joins TRBV27 and TRBJ2-3; D not resolved. There are 14 residues in the CDR3. CDR1 and CDR2 (germline): MNHEY, SMNVEV (reference sequence). The germline V and J ends were trimmed by 0 bases and 0 bases, with 4 bases remaining between them. The CDR3 DNA reads as TGTGCCAGCAGTTTATCCACTAGCACAGATACGCAGTATTTT. Protein product: CASSLSTSTDTQYF.

This clonotype was recorded at least ten times. The CDR3 spells CASSLVGNREYEQYF. The CDR3 bases are TGTGCCAGCAGCTTAGTGGGGAACAGGGAATACGAGCAGTACTTC. V is TRBV7-9 and J is TRBJ2-7; D possibly corresponds to TRBD1 (6 bases). In germline, CDR1 is SEHNR, CDR2 FQNEAQ (reference sequence). The CDR3 spans 15 residues. V dropped 1 base and J dropped 4 bases, with 14 bases sitting between them.

This clonotype appeared many times. The rearrangement uses TRBV27 and TRBJ2-3, with 7 bases aligning to TRBD1. In germline, CDR1 is MNHEY, CDR2 SMNVEV (reference sequence). The CDR3 has 13 amino acids. V shed 8 bases, J shed 0 bases, and the junction held 2 bases outside the gene matches. The chain's CDR3 is CASARGSTDTQYF. CDR3 bases: TGTGCCAGCGCCAGGGGGAGCACAGATACGCAGTATTTT.

The chain carries TRBV19 and TRBJ2-3, with D tentatively TRBD2 (6 bases). Trimming left V 9 bases short and J 0 bases short, with 13 bases between. Germline loops: CDR1 LNHDA, CDR2 SQIVND (reference sequence). This CDR3 region has 14 residues. CDR3 sequence (DNA): TGTGCCAGCATCCAAAGCGGGAGCACAGATACGCAGTATTTT. Translated: CASIQSGSTDTQYF.